This TCR beta chain was profiled in a study of blood T cell repertoires in COVID-19. For the study at large: Samples taken during acute and convalescent COVID-19 were collected in the United States, Italy and Spain. T cells, B-cell-depleted T cells, or PBMCs provided the cDNA or gDNA that served as material.

Source study methods: Cell counts per sample came from amplifying reference gene primers. Repertoires were generated with immunoSEQ multiplex PCR, while TCRdb's copy carries only in-frame clones and drops some. V, J and clone size derive from that table, while D and trimming were established from the DNA sequence. Among hundreds of thousands of clones listed, roughly nine tenths were seen once. Germline V CDR1 and CDR2: SGHRS, YFSETQ. The ends were cut back, 4 bases at V and 5 bases at J, with 15 bases in the middle. The CDR3 loop spans 14 amino acids. The chain carries TRBV5-1 and TRBJ1-1; D call uncertain. The source is a man in his late teens or twenties with active or convalescent COVID-19. The sequenced sample consisted of peripheral blood. The CDR3 reads CASSQVFGRTEAFF. In nucleotides, the CDR3 is TGCGCCAGCAGCCAAGTCTTTGGGAGGACTGAAGCTTTCTTT.